This T cell receptor (beta chain) was obtained from a study of blood T cell repertoires in COVID-19. Across the study: Both acute and convalescent COVID-19 samples were obtained from the United States, Italy and Spain. Sample material is recorded as cDNA or gDNA derived from T cells, B-cell-depleted T cells, or PBMCs.

The CDR3 has 15 residues. The germline V gene has CDR1 SGHDN and CDR2 FVKESK. Trimming took 3 bases from V and 4 from J, leaving 15 bases between them. In the original analysis: Estimated nucleated cell counts came from reference gene primer amplification. The protocol was immunoSEQ multiplex PCR, while the TCRdb copy is restricted to in-frame clones and leaves out a portion. The V and J calls and clone size are taken from that table; D and trimming were inferred from the DNA. The sample has about 110,000 clones, 71% seen once. The clonotype originates from a middle-aged woman with acute or convalescent COVID-19. The sample was peripheral blood. The chain links TRBV14 to TRBJ1-2; D is uncertain. Here the CDR3 reads CASSHSAVNPYGYTF. The CDR3 region has the DNA TGTGCCAGCAGCCACTCCGCGGTCAACCCCTATGGCTACACCTTC.